The 24 T cell receptor beta chains listed next were all sequenced from one sample in a study of blood T cell repertoires in COVID-19. The repertoire was sequenced with immunoSEQ multiplex PCR; TCRdb's copy has only in-frame clones and lacks some. The top ten hold about 25% of the sample, which has 120,000 or so clones, 80% seen once. Sequenced material: peripheral blood. The receptors stem from a human donor in a cohort sampled during active COVID-19.

The chain recombines TRBV7-2 with TRBJ2-1; 9 bases map to TRBD2. The CDR3 runs to 16 residues. Germline V lookup: CDR1 SGHTA, CDR2 FQGNSA. Germline trimming cut 0 bases from V and 7 bases from J; bases unmatched to any gene: 7. CDR3 amino acids: CASSLALAGLGNEQFF. The CDR3 nucleotides read TGTGCCAGCAGCTTAGCGCTAGCGGGACTCGGAAATGAGCAGTTCTTC.

V usage is TRBV11-1 and J usage is TRBJ1-1; a weak D match, TRBD1 (6 bases). This CDR3 region has 15 residues. In germline, CDR1 is SGHAT, CDR2 FQDESV (reference sequence). The V end lost 2 bases, the J end lost 3 bases, and 13 bases lay between the germline ends. CDR3 residues: CASSLPDSFYTEAFF. CDR3 DNA: TGTGCCAGCAGCTTACCGGACAGCTTTTACACTGAAGCTTTCTTT.

The chain joins TRBV9 to TRBJ2-1; 11 nucleotides agree with TRBD2. Looked up from germline, CDR1 is SGDLS and CDR2 is YYNGEE. There are 15 residues in the CDR3. The ends lost 6 bases at V and 2 bases at J; junction bases unmatched: 4. CDR3 coding DNA: TGTGCCAGCACCGGGACTAGCGGCCCCTACAATGAGCAGTTCTTC. Translation: CASTGTSGPYNEQFF.

The J gene is TRBJ1-1, the V gene TRBV28; a weak D match, TRBD1 (5 bases). V was pared by 6 bases and J by 5 bases, with 16 bases between. This CDR3 is 14 amino acids long. Germline loops: CDR1 MDHEN, CDR2 SYDVKM. CDR3 sequence (DNA): TGTGCCAGCAGCATAGACCAGGGAAGGACTGAAGCTTTCTTT. It yields the protein CASSIDQGRTEAFF.

The chain has TRBV28 and TRBJ2-1, with 10 bases aligning to TRBD1. This CDR3 has 15 residues. The V segment lost 6 bases and the J segment 9 bases; nucleotides outside the gene matches: 11. Germline V gene sequence: CDR1 MDHEN, CDR2 SYDVKM. In DNA, the CDR3 is TGTGCCAGCAGGGGGGACAGGGGTTTCATGGGTGAGCAGTTCTTC. As protein: CASRGDRGFMGEQFF. Full variable domain (remainder filled in from reference TRBV28 and TRBJ2-1): DVKVTQSSRYLVKRTGEKVFLECVQDMDHENMFWYRQDPGLGLRLIYFSYDVKMKEKGDIPEGYSVSREKKERFSLILESASTNQTSMYLCASRGDRGFMGEQFFGPGTRLTVL.

The J gene is TRBJ1-1, the V gene TRBV19; a possible D gene is TRBD1 (6 bases). This CDR3 has 16 amino acids. Germline V CDR1 and CDR2: LNHDA, SQIVND (reference sequence). V was cut by 7 bases and J by 1 base, with 19 bases left in between. The CDR3 loop reads CASTLGTLRGNTEAFF. CDR3 DNA sequence: TGTGCCAGTACCCTAGGGACACTCAGAGGGAACACTGAAGCTTTCTTT.

The V and J genes are TRBV5-5 and TRBJ1-3; 8 bases map to TRBD1. The CDR3 spans 15 residues. V lost 5 bases, J lost 4 bases, and 8 bases stayed unmatched. Germline assignment: CDR1 SGHKS and CDR2 YYEKEE (reference sequence). CDR3 sequence: CASRGLGTGGNTIYF. As DNA, the CDR3 is TGTGCCAGCAGGGGGTTAGGGACAGGAGGAAACACCATATATTTT.

The V and J genes are TRBV7-9 and TRBJ2-3; weak D call: TRBD2 (7 bases). V shed 2 bases and J shed 3 bases, with 12 bases lying between them. Germline CDR1 and CDR2: SEHNR and FQNEAQ (reference sequence). This CDR3 is 15 amino acids long. In DNA form, the CDR3 reads TGTGCCAGCAGCTTATGGGGGGGCCAGACAGATACGCAGTATTTT. Encoded protein: CASSLWGGQTDTQYF.

This clone was seen a handful of times. The V and J genes are TRBV11-2 and TRBJ2-7; D is unresolved. In germline, CDR1 is SGHAT, CDR2 FQNNGV. This CDR3 region has 11 residues. Trimming took off 5 bases at V and 3 bases at J, with 5 bases between the two ends. The CDR3 DNA follows: TGTGCCAGCAGCCCCCGCTACGAGCAGTACTTC. This translates into CASSPRYEQYF.

This chain joins TRBV5-1 and TRBJ1-2; D is unresolved. The CDR3 contains 14 residues. Germline loops: CDR1 SGHRS, CDR2 YFSETQ. V gave up 5 bases and J gave up 7 bases, with 18 bases separating them. CDR3 bases: TGCGCCAGCAGACGGGGTTACCAACGGGGTGGCTACACCTTC. This codes for CASRRGYQRGGYTF.

In this sample, this clone turned up a few times. V gene TRBV9 combines with J gene TRBJ1-5; 8 nucleotides align to TRBD1. Losses at the gene ends were 0 bases for V and 3 bases for J; bases not matched to a gene: 2. The CDR3 is 15 residues long. Per the germline V gene, CDR1 is SGDLS and CDR2 is YYNGEE. CDR3 DNA sequence: TGTGCCAGCAGCGTAGGACAGGGGAACAATCAGCCCCAGCATTTT. Translated, it gives CASSVGQGNNQPQHF.

The chain uses TRBV6-6 and TRBJ2-3; 10 positions agree with TRBD1. Germline assignment: CDR1 MNHNY and CDR2 SVGAGI (reference sequence). V shed 4 bases, J shed 4 bases, and the junction held 2 bases outside the gene matches. The CDR3 length is 14 residues. The CDR3 region has the DNA TGTGCCAGCAGTTTAGGACAGGGGGCAGATACGCAGTATTTT. As protein: CASSLGQGADTQYF.

CDR3 coding DNA: TGTGCCAGCAGCAAATTTAACGCGGGGGGAGTAGAGACCCAGTACTTC. Amino acids: CASSKFNAGGVETQYF. This chain links TRBV21-1 with TRBJ2-5; the table's D gene call, TRBD2, was not cross checked with the DNA. TRBV21-1 is flagged as a pseudogene. The CDR3 totals 16 residues.

The chain is built from TRBV2 and TRBJ1-1; tentative D call: TRBD1 (5 bases). Germline lookup yields CDR1 SNHLY and CDR2 FYNNEI. This CDR3 region has 16 residues. V was clipped by 5 bases and J by 0 bases, with 16 bases between them. CDR3: CASSRQNQGLNTEAFF. CDR3 nucleotide sequence: TGTGCCAGCAGTAGACAGAATCAAGGCCTGAACACTGAAGCTTTCTTT.

J is TRBJ2-2 and V is TRBV28, with 7 bases identical to TRBD1. Trimming cost V 2 bases and J 0 bases; bases outside gene matches: 3. Germline V gene data show CDR1 as MDHEN and CDR2 as SYDVKM. This CDR3 region has 16 residues. The CDR3 spells CASSLSGTANTGELFF. For the CDR3, the DNA is TGTGCCAGCAGTTTAAGTGGGACAGCGAACACCGGGGAGCTGTTTTTT.

The chain joins TRBV6-6 to TRBJ2-7; the match to TRBD1 covers 9 bases. V was clipped by 7 bases and J by 9 bases; unmatched bases: 10. Germline lookup yields CDR1 MNHNY and CDR2 SVGAGI (reference sequence). The CDR3 sequence is 13 residues long. The CDR3 DNA reads as TGTGCCAGCACCCTCTCGACAGGGGGTGGGCAGTACTTC. Translating gives CASTLSTGGGQYF.

This clone showed up just a few times. The chain uses TRBV3-1 (or the pseudogene TRBV3-2) and TRBJ1-3; D is perhaps TRBD1 (5 bases). CDR3 length: 14 residues. In germline, CDR1 is LGHDT, CDR2 YNNKEL (reference sequence). Trimming removed 4 bases at V and 3 bases at J, with 10 bases between. The CDR3 DNA reads TGTGCCAGCAGCCTAAGGGGAATTGGAAACACCATATATTTT. As protein: CASSLRGIGNTIYF.

A single count supports this clone. The J gene is TRBJ2-5, the V gene TRBV30; D gene ambiguous. CDR3 size: 12 residues. Trimming removed 4 bases from V and 3 bases from J, with 9 bases in between. Germline values: CDR1 GTSNPN, CDR2 SVGIG (reference sequence). The CDR3 protein is CAWNYGKETQYF. CDR3 DNA sequence: TGTGCCTGGAACTACGGTAAAGAGACCCAGTACTTC.

This rearrangement joins TRBV7-2 to TRBJ2-2; TRBD2 might be the D (7 bases). Germline V CDR1 and CDR2: SGHTA, FQGNSA. V shed 0 bases and J shed 4 bases, with 9 bases lying between them. The CDR3 runs 15 residues. CDR3 in amino acids: CASSLAGGLTGELFF. Written as DNA, the CDR3 is TGTGCCAGCAGCTTAGCGGGGGGGCTCACCGGGGAGCTGTTTTTT.

V gene TRBV29-1 combines with J gene TRBJ1-1; 7 bases align to TRBD1. This CDR3 is 12 amino acids long. The ends lost 6 bases at V and 2 bases at J; junction bases unmatched: 3. The germline V gene has CDR1 SQVTM and CDR2 ANQGSEA. This chain's CDR3 is CSVRDSNTEAFF. The CDR3 DNA reads TGCAGCGTGAGGGACAGCAACACTGAAGCTTTCTTT.

The chain employs TRBV7-9 and TRBJ1-5, with D hard to call. The CDR3 is made up of 11 amino acids. The germline V gene encodes CDR1 SEHNR and CDR2 FQNEAQ (reference sequence). V was cut by 4 bases and J by 9 bases, with 7 bases left in between. CDR3 amino acids: CASSSHGPQHF. CDR3 nucleotide sequence: TGTGCCAGCAGCTCCCACGGGCCCCAGCATTTT.

The J gene is TRBJ2-2, the V gene TRBV4-2, with a possible D match to TRBD2 (5 bases). The germline V gene encodes CDR1 LGHNA and CDR2 YNFKEQ. There are 16 residues in the CDR3. Trimming took off 1 base at V and 6 bases at J, with 15 bases between the two ends. DNA of the CDR3: TGTGCCAGCAGCCAAGTGGCGGGCCTCGAGGCCGGGGAGCTGTTTTTT. As protein: CASSQVAGLEAGELFF.

The genes are TRBV3-1 (or the pseudogene TRBV3-2) and TRBJ1-5; no definite D call. Trimming shortened V by 2 bases and J by 4 bases, and 9 bases separated the two germline ends. The CDR3 is 14 residues long. Germline V gene sequence: CDR1 LGHDT, CDR2 YNNKEL (reference sequence). CDR3 DNA: TGTGCCAGCAGCCAATCCCTCAGAAATCAGCCCCAGCATTTT. This sequence encodes CASSQSLRNQPQHF.

The chain uses TRBV3-1 (or the pseudogene TRBV3-2) and TRBJ2-5; D perhaps matches TRBD2 (5 bases). The germline gives CDR1 LGHDT, CDR2 YNNKEL (reference sequence). This CDR3 has 16 residues. V lost 0 bases and J lost 6, with 17 bases in between. The CDR3: CASSQEFQASRKTQYF. The CDR3 DNA sequence: TGTGCCAGCAGCCAAGAATTTCAGGCTAGCAGGAAGACCCAGTACTTC.